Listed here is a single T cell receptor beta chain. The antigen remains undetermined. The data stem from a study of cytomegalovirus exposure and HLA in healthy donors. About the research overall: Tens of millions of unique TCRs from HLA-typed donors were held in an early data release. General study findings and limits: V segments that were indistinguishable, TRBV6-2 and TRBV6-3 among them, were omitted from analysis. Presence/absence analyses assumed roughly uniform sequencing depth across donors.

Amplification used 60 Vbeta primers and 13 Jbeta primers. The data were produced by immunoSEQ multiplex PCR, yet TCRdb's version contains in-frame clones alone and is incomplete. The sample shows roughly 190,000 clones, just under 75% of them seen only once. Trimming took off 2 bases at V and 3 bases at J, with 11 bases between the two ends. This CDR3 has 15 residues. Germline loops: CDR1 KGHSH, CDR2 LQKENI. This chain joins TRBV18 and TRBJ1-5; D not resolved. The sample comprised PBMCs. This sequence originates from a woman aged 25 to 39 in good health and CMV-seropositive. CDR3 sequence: CASSPTGINNQPQHF. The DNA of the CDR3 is TGTGCCAGCTCACCAACGGGAATTAACAATCAGCCCCAGCATTTT. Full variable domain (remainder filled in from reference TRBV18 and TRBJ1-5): NAGVMQNPRHLVRRRGQEARLRCSPMKGHSHVYWYRQLPEEGLKFMVYLQKENIIDESGMPKERFSAEFPKEGPSILRIQQVVRGDSAAYFCASSPTGINNQPQHFGDGTRLSIL.